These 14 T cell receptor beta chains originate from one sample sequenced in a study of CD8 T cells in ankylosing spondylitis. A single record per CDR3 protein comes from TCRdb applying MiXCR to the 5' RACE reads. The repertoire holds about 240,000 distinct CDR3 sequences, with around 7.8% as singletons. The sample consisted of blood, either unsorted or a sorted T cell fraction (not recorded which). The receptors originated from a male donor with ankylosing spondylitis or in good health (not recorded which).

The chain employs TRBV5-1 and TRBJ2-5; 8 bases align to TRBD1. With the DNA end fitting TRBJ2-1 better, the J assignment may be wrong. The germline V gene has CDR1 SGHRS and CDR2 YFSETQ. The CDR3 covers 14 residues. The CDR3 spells CASSLSGGRETQFF. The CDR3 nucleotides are TGCGCCAGCAGCTTGTCAGGGGGCCGAGAGACCCAGTTCTTC.

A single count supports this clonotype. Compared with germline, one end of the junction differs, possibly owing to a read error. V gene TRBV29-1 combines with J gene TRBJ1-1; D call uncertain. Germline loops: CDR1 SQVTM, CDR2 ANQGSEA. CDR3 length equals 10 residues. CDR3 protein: CSVVEEAESF. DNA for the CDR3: TGCAGCGTTGTTGAGGAGGCAGAGAGTTTT. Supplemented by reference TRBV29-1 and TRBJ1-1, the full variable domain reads SAVISQKPSRDICQRGTSLTIQCQVDSQVTMMFWYRQQPGQSLTLIATANQGSEATYESGFVIDKFPISRPNLTFSTLTVSNMSPEDSSIYLCSVVEEAESFGQGTRLTVV.

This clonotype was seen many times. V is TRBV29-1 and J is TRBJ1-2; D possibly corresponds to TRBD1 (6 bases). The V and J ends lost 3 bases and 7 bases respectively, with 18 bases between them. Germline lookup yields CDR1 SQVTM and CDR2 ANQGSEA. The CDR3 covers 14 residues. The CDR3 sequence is CSVDIQGGIGGYTF. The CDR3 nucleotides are TGCAGCGTTGACATACAGGGAGGAATAGGTGGCTACACCTTC.

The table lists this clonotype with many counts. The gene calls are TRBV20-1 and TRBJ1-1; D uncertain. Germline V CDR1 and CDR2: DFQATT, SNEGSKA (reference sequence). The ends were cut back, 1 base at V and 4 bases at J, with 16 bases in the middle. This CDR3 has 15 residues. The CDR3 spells CSARVAGYQTTEAFF. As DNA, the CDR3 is TGCAGTGCTAGAGTAGCAGGTTATCAAACCACTGAAGCTTTCTTT.

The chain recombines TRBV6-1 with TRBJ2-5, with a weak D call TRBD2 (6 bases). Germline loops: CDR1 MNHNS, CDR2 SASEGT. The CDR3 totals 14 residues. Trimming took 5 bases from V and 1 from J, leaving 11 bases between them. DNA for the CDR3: TGTGCCAGCAGTCGCGGGATGAGCCAAGAGACCCAGTACTTC. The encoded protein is CASSRGMSQETQYF.

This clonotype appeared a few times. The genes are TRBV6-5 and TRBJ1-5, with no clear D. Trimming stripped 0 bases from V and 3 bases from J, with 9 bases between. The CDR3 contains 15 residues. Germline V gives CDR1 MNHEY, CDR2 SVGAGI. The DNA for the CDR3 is TGTGCCAGCAGTTACTCAGGCCAGTACAATCAGCCCCAGCATTTT. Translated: CASSYSGQYNQPQHF.

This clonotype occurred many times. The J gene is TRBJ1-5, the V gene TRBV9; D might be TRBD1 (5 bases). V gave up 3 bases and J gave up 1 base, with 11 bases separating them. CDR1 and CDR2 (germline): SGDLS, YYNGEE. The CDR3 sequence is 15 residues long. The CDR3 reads CASSEQGLSNQPQHF. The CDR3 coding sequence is TGTGCCAGCAGCGAGCAGGGTTTGAGCAATCAGCCCCAGCATTTT.

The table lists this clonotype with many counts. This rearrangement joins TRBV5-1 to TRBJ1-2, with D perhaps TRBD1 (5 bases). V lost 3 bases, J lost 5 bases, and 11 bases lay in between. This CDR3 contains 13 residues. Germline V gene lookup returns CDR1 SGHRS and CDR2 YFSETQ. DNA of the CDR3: TGCGCCAGCAGCTCGGACATTTCTTATGGCTACACCTTC. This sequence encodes CASSSDISYGYTF.

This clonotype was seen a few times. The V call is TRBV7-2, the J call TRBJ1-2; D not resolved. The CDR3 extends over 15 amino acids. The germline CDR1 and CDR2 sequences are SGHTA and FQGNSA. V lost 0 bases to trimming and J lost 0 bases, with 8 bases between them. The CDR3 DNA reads TGTGCCAGCAGCTTAGCTGTTTCCTCTAACTATGGCTACACCTTC. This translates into CASSLAVSSNYGYTF.

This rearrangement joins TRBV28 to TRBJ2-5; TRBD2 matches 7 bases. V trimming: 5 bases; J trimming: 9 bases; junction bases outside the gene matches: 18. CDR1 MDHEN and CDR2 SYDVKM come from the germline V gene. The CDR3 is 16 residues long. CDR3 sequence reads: CASSPIPRGRVLAQYF. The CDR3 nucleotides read TGTGCCAGCAGTCCCATCCCGCGGGGGAGGGTTTTGGCCCAGTACTTC.

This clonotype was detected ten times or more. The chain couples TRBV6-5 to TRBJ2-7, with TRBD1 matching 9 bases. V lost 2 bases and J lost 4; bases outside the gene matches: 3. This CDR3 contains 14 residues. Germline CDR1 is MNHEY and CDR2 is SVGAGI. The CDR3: CASSYAGQGYEQYF. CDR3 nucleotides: TGTGCCAGCAGTTACGCGGGACAGGGTTACGAGCAGTACTTC.

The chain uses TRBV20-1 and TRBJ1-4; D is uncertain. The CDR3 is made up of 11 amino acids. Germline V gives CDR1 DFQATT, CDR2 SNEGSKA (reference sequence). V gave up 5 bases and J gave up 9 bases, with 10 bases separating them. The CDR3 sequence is CSASASQKLFF. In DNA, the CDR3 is TGCAGTGCTTCCGCCAGCCAAAAACTGTTTTTT.

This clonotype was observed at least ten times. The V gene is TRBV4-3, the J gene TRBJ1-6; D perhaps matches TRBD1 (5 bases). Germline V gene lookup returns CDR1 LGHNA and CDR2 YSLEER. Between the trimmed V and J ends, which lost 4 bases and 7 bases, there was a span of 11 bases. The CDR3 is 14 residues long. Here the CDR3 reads CASSPLGDNSPLHF. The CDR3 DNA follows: TGCGCCAGCAGCCCGTTGGGGGACAATTCACCCCTCCACTTT.

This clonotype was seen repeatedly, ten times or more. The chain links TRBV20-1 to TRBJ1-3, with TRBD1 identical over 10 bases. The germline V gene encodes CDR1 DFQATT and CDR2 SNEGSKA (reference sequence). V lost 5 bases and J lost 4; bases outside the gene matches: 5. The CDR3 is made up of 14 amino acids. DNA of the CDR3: TGCAGTGCTGCGGACAGGGGGTCAGGAAACACCATATATTTT. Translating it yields CSAADRGSGNTIYF.